This T cell receptor (beta chain) was profiled in a study of CD8 T cells in Susac syndrome. This CDR3 comprises 13 residues. Germline lookup yields CDR1 SGHDT and CDR2 YYEEEE. V was trimmed by 5 bases and J by 5 bases, leaving 13 bases between them. Reverse transcription of roughly 0.5 to 1 ug RNA was carried out with random hexamers. Amplification of TCR beta CDR3 spanned 54 Vbeta and 13 Jbeta via immunoSEQ multiplex PCR. MiXCR was run by TCRdb on the immunoSEQ multiplex PCR reads, yielding one entry per CDR3 protein. The table has 180,000 or so distinct CDR3 sequences, around 94% seen once; the top ten hold about 0.13%.

The genes are TRBV5-6 and TRBJ1-1; no reliable D call. The clonotype was recovered from a human donor in good health. Material for sequencing was CD4+ T cells from PBMCs. CDR3 sequence reads: CASRSGCRTEAFF. CDR3 coding DNA: TGTGCCAGCAGGTCAGGTTGCCGGACTGAAGCTTTCTTT.